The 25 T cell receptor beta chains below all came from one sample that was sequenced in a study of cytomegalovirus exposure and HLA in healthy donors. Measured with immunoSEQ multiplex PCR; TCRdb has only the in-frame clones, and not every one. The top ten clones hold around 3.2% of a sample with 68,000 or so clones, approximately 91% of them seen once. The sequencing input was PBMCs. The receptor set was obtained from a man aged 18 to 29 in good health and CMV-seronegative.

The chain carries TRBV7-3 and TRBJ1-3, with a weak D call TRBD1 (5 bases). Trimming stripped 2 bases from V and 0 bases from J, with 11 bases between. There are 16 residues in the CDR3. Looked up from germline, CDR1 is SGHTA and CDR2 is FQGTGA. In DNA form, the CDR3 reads TGTGCCAGCAGCTTAGGAGGGGTCTACTCTGGAAACACCATATATTTT. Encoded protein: CASSLGGVYSGNTIYF.

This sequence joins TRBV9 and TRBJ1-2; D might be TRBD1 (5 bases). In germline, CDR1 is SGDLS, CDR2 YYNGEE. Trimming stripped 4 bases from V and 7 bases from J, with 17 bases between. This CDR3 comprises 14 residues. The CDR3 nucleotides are TGTGCCAGCAGCACAGAGGAGGGACGGGGTGGCTACACCTTC. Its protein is CASSTEEGRGGYTF.

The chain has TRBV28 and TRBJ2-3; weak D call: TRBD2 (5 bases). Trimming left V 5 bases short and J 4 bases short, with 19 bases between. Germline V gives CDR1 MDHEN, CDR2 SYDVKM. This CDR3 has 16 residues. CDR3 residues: CASSPGVVLGPDTQYF. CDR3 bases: TGTGCCAGCAGTCCCGGGGTGGTGCTGGGCCCAGATACGCAGTATTTT.

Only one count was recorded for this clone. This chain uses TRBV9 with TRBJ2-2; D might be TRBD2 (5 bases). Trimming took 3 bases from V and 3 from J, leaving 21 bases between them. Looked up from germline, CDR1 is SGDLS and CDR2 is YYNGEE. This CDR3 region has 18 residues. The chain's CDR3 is CASSDRETSLYYTGELFF. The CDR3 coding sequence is TGTGCCAGCAGCGACCGGGAAACGTCGCTTTATTACACCGGGGAGCTGTTTTTT.

In DNA, the CDR3 is TGTGCCAGCAGCCGAGGGACAGCCGTAATCCGGGAGCTGTTTTTT. Translation: CASSRGTAVIRELFF. The chain employs TRBV14 and TRBJ2-2, with 7 bases identical to TRBD1. The CDR3 contains 15 residues. Germline V CDR1 and CDR2: SGHDN, FVKESK. V shed 4 bases, J shed 9 bases, and the junction held 11 bases outside the gene matches.

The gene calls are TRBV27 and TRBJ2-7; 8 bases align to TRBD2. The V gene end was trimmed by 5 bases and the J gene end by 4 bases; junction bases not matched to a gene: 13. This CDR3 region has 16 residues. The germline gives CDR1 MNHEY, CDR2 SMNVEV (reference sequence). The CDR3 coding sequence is TGTGCCAGCAGTAACCCTAGCGGGCGAAGGTCTTACGAGCAGTACTTC. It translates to CASSNPSGRRSYEQYF.

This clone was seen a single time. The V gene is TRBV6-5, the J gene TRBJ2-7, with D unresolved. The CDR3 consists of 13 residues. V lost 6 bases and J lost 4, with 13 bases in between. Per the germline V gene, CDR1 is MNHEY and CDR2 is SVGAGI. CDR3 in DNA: TGTGCCAGCAGCAATACAGAAGCTTACGAGCAGTACTTC. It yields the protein CASSNTEAYEQYF.

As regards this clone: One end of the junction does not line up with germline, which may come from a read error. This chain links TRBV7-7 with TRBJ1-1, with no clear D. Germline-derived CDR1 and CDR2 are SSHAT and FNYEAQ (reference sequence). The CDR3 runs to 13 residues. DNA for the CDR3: TGTGCTAGCAGCGTATACACGAACACTGAAGCTTTCTTT. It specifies CASSVYTNTEAFF.

In DNA, the CDR3 is TGTGCCAGCACCAAGATCCAGGGGGCCGGGGAGCTGTTTTTT. This encodes CASTKIQGAGELFF. The chain joins TRBV16 to TRBJ2-2, with TRBD1 matching 7 bases. The CDR3 runs 14 residues. The germline V gene encodes CDR1 KGHSY and CDR2 FQNENV. V lost 7 bases, J lost 6 bases, and 8 bases stayed unmatched.

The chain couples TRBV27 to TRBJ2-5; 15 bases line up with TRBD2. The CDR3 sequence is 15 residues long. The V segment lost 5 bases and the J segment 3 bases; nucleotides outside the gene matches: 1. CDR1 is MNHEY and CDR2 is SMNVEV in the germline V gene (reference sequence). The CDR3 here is CASSGLAGGEETQYF. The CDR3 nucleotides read TGTGCCAGCAGTGGACTAGCGGGAGGGGAAGAGACCCAGTACTTC.

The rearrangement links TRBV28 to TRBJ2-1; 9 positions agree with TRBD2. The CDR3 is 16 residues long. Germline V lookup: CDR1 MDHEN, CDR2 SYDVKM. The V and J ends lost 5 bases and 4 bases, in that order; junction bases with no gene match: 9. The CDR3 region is CASSVVAGVSYNEQFF. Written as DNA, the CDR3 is TGTGCCAGCAGTGTCGTAGCGGGAGTATCATACAATGAGCAGTTCTTC.

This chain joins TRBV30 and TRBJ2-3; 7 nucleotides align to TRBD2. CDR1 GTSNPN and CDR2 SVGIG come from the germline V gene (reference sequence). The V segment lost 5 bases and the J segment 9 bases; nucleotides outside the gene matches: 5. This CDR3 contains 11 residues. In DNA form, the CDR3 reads TGTGCCTGGTTGGGGGAGGGGACGCAGTATTTT. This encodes CAWLGEGTQYF.

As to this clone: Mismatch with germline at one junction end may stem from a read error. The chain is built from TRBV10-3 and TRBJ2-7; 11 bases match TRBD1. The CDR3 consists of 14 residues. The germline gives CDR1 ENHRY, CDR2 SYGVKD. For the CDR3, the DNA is TGTGCCACCCAGGGGGGACAGGGGGTTTACGGGCAGTACTTC. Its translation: CATQGGQGVYGQYF.

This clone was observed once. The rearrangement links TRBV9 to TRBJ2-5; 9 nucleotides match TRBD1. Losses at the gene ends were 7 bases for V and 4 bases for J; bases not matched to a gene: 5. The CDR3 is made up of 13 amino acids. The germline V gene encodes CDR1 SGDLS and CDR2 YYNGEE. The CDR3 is CASGTGLGETQYF. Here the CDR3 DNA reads TGTGCCAGCGGGACAGGGCTGGGAGAGACCCAGTACTTC.

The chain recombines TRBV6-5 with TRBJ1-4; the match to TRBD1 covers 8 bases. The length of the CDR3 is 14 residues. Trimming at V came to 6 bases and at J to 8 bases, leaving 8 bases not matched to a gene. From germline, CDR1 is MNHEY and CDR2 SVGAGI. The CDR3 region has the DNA TGTGCCAGCAGGATCCAGGGGGCGGGAGAAAAACTGTTTTTT. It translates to CASRIQGAGEKLFF.

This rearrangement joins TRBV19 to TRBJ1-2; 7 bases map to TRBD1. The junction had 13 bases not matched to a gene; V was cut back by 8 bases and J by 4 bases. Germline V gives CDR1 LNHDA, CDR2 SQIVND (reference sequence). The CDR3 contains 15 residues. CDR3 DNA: TGTGCCAGTCGACCCTCCAGGGGGGAGGTCTATGGCTACACCTTC. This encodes CASRPSRGEVYGYTF.

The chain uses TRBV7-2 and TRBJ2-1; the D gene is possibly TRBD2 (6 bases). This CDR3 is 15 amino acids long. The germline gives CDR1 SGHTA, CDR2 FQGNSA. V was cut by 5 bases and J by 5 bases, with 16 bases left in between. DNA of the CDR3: TGTGCCAGCAGCGCAAGCGGGTACTCAAACAATGAGCAGTTCTTC. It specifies CASSASGYSNNEQFF.

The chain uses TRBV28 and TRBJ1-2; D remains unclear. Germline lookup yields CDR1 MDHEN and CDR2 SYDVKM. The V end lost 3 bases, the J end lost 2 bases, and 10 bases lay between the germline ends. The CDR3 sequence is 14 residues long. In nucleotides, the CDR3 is TGTGCCAGCAGTTTGGGAGGGAGAAACTATGGCTACACCTTC. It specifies CASSLGGRNYGYTF.

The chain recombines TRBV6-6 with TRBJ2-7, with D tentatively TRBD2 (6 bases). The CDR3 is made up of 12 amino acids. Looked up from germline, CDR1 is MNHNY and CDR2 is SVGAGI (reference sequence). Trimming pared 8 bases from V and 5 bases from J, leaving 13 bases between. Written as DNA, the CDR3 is TGTGCCAGCGCGGGACGCTTGCACGAGCAGTACTTC. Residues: CASAGRLHEQYF.

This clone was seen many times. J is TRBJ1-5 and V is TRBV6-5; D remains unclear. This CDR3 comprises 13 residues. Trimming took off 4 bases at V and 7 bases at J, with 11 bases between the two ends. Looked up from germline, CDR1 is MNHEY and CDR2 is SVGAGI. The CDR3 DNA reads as TGTGCCAGCAGTTTCACGGGGAAACAGCCCCAGCATTTT. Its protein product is CASSFTGKQPQHF.

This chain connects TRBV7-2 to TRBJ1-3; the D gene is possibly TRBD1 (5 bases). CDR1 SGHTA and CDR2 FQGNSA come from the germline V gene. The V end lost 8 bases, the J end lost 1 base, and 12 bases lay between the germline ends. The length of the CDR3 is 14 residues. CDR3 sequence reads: CASGQGWSGNTIYF. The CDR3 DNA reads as TGTGCCAGCGGCCAGGGTTGGTCTGGAAACACCATATATTTT.

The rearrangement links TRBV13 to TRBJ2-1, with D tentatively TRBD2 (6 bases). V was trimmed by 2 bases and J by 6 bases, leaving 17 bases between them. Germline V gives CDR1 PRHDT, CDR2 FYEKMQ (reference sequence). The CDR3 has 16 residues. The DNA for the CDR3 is TGTGCCAGCAGCTTATTGTCGGGAGTGACGGTCAATGAGCAGTTCTTC. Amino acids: CASSLLSGVTVNEQFF.

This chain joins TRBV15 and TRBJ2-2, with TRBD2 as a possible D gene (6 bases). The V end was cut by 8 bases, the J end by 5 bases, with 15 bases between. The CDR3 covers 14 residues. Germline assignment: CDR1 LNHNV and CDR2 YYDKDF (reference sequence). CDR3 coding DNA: TGTGCCACCGGGTTCGGGAGCGGGACCGGGGAGCTGTTTTTT. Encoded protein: CATGFGSGTGELFF. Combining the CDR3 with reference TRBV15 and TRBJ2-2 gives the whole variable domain DAMVIQNPRYQVTQFGKPVTLSCSQTLNHNVMYWYQQKSSQAPKLLFHYYDKDFNNEADTPDNFQSRRPNTSFCFLDIRSPGLGDTAMYLCATGFGSGTGELFFGEGSRLTVL.

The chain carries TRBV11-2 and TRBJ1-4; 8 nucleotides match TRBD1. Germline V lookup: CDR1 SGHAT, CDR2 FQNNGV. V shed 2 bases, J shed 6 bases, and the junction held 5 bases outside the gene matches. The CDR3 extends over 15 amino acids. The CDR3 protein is CASSLLGQGYEKLFF. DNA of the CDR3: TGTGCCAGCAGCTTACTAGGACAGGGTTATGAAAAACTGTTTTTT. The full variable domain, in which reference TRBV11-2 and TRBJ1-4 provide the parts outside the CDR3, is EAGVAQSPRYKIIEKRQSVAFWCNPISGHATLYWYQQILGQGPKLLIQFQNNGVVDDSQLPKDRFSAERLKGVDSTLKIQPAKLEDSAVYLCASSLLGQGYEKLFFGSGTQLSVL.

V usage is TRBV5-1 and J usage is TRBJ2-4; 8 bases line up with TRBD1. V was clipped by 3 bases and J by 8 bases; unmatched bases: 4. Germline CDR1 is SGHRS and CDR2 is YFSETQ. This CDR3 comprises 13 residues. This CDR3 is CASSSDRADIQYF. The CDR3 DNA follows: TGCGCCAGCAGCTCGGACAGGGCTGACATTCAGTACTTC. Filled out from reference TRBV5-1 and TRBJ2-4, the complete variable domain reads KAGVTQTPRYLIKTRGQQVTLSCSPISGHRSVSWYQQTPGQGLQFLFEYFSETQRNKGNFPGRFSGRQFSNSRSEMNVSTLELGDSALYLCASSSDRADIQYFGAGTRLSVL.